Shown below are 22 T cell receptor beta chains from a single sample sequenced in a study of shared T cell receptors in the human thymus. Clones were sequenced by immunoSEQ multiplex PCR, and TCRdb holds only the in-frame ones, with some missing. The sample has almost 550,000 clones; around 78% are singletons. The same data also contributed to another study, on human thymus T cells.

The sample comprised thymocytes. Receptors originate from a boy younger than two with a congenital heart defect.

This chain links TRBV5-1 with TRBJ2-5, with D hard to call. The last part of the DNA fits TRBJ2-7 better; the J call may be wrong. The length of the CDR3 is 14 residues. Germline V gene sequence: CDR1 SGHRS, CDR2 YFSETQ. As DNA, the CDR3 is TGCGCCAGCAGCTTAGCGACCGTAACCTACGAGCAGTACTTC. Amino acid sequence: CASSLATVTYEQYF.

The V gene is TRBV5-4, the J gene TRBJ1-2; 8 nucleotides line up with TRBD1. Germline lookup yields CDR1 SGHNT and CDR2 YYREEE (reference sequence). This CDR3 is built from 15 residues. With 0 bases clipped from V and 5 bases from J, the junction kept 6 bases outside the gene matches. The CDR3 DNA reads TGTGCCAGCAGCTTGGCTCCATGGACAGGGTATGGCTACACCTTC. Encoded protein: CASSLAPWTGYGYTF.

This chain connects TRBV12-5 to TRBJ1-1; no clear D gene. V lost 3 bases to trimming and J lost 9 bases, with 5 bases between them. There are 10 residues in the CDR3. The germline gives CDR1 LGHNT, CDR2 FRNRAP. The chain's CDR3 is CASGLEQAFF. The CDR3 DNA is TGTGCTAGTGGTTTAGAGCAAGCTTTCTTT.

The genes are TRBV7-9 and TRBJ2-7; 13 bases are a match to TRBD2. This CDR3 contains 18 residues. Germline V gene sequence: CDR1 SEHNR, CDR2 FQNEAQ (reference sequence). The V gene end was trimmed by 11 bases and the J gene end by 5 bases; junction bases not matched to a gene: 21. The chain's CDR3 is CALVRTGTSGTTNDEQYF. The CDR3 DNA sequence: TGTGCCCTCGTCCGAACCGGGACTAGCGGGACCACTAACGACGAGCAGTACTTC. Using reference TRBV7-9 and TRBJ2-7 for the parts outside the CDR3, the full variable domain is DTGVSQNPRHKITKRGQNVTFRCDPISEHNRLYWYRQTLGQGPEFLTYFQNEAQLEKSRLLSDRFSAERPKGSFSTLEIQRTEQGDSAMYLCALVRTGTSGTTNDEQYFGPGTRLTVT.

This rearrangement joins TRBV27 to TRBJ1-4; the D is unclear. The CDR3 sequence is 17 residues long. Germline CDR1 MNHEY, CDR2 SMNVEV (reference sequence). The V gene lost 2 bases and the J gene lost 0 bases, with 13 bases spanning the gap. CDR3 nucleotides: TGTGCCAGCAGTTTAAGGCCAGAACTAGCAACTAATGAAAAACTGTTTTTT. This codes for CASSLRPELATNEKLFF.

The V and J genes are TRBV2 and TRBJ2-2; 13 nucleotides align to TRBD2. J gave up 3 bases and V 6 bases, and 7 bases lay outside the gene matches. The length of the CDR3 is 17 residues. Germline CDR1 reads SNHLY; CDR2 reads FYNNEI. CDR3 DNA sequence: TGTGCCAGCAGCCGGACTAGCGGGAGTCACCACACCGGGGAGCTGTTTTTT. It translates to CASSRTSGSHHTGELFF.

The J gene is TRBJ2-3, the V gene TRBV5-1, with D tentatively TRBD2 (7 bases). Trimming took 0 bases from V and 3 from J, leaving 14 bases between them. The CDR3 consists of 16 residues. Looked up from germline, CDR1 is SGHRS and CDR2 is YFSETQ. The CDR3 protein is CASSLEARGGTDTQYF. The DNA for the CDR3 is TGCGCCAGCAGCTTGGAGGCCAGGGGAGGGACAGATACGCAGTATTTT.

The chain combines TRBV27 with TRBJ2-1; 12 positions agree with TRBD2. The V gene end was trimmed by 6 bases and the J gene end by 4 bases; junction bases not matched to a gene: 7. The CDR3 length is 16 residues. Germline assignment: CDR1 MNHEY and CDR2 SMNVEV (reference sequence). DNA of the CDR3: TGTGCCAGCAGATCAAAGCTAGCGGGAGGGTACAATGAGCAGTTCTTC. Residues: CASRSKLAGGYNEQFF.

The rearrangement uses TRBV19 and TRBJ1-1; D is uncertain. V shed 5 bases and J shed 9 bases, with 10 bases lying between them. The germline CDR1 and CDR2 sequences are LNHDA and SQIVND (reference sequence). The CDR3 has 11 amino acids. For the CDR3, the DNA is TGTGCCAGTAGTGCCGGACTCAAAGCTTTCTTT. This encodes CASSAGLKAFF.

This clone was counted only a few times. The chain uses TRBV19 and TRBJ2-7; 7 nucleotides match TRBD2. The CDR3 consists of 15 residues. Germline lookup yields CDR1 LNHDA and CDR2 SQIVND (reference sequence). Trimming took 8 bases from V and 0 from J; bases not matched to a gene: 10. The CDR3 here is CASWTGTTDSYEQYF. The CDR3, as DNA: TGTGCCAGTTGGACCGGGACTACCGACTCCTACGAGCAGTACTTC.

This chain joins TRBV14 and TRBJ2-7, with 10 bases lining up with TRBD2. CDR3 length: 15 amino acids. Germline V gene data show CDR1 as SGHDN and CDR2 as FVKESK. The ends lost 4 bases at V and 5 bases at J; junction bases unmatched: 8. CDR3 coding DNA: TGTGCCAGCAGCCGTTATAGCGGGAGGTCCCACGAGCAGTACTTC. This gives the protein CASSRYSGRSHEQYF.

The chain carries TRBV7-9 and TRBJ2-1; 11 positions agree with TRBD1. After removal of 7 bases from V and 4 bases from J, the junction contained 6 bases not matched to a gene. Germline assignment: CDR1 SEHNR and CDR2 FQNEAQ (reference sequence). The CDR3 extends over 15 amino acids. The CDR3 coding sequence is TGTGCCAGCACCTCATGGGACAGGGGGTACAATGAGCAGTTCTTC. Translation gives CASTSWDRGYNEQFF.

The chain combines TRBV7-9 with TRBJ1-4; a weak D match, TRBD1 (5 bases). CDR3 length equals 16 residues. Germline V CDR1 and CDR2: SEHNR, FQNEAQ (reference sequence). V was pared by 0 bases and J by 6 bases, with 14 bases between. For the CDR3, the DNA is TGTGCCAGCAGCTTAGCTAAGTGCAGGGTCGATGAAAAACTGTTTTTT. Residues: CASSLAKCRVDEKLFF.

The rearrangement joins TRBV6-4 to TRBJ1-5, with D tentatively TRBD1 (5 bases). V was clipped by 8 bases and J by 3 bases, with 17 bases between them. The CDR3 loop spans 15 amino acids. Germline CDR1 and CDR2: MRHNA and SNTAGT. The CDR3 DNA reads TGTGCCAGCTCCCCGACGGGGGGTGCCAATCAGCCCCAGCATTTT. It yields the protein CASSPTGGANQPQHF.

As concerns this clone: The junction and the germline gene differ at one end; a read error may be behind it. V and J are TRBV11-3 and TRBJ2-5; 9 nucleotides agree with TRBD2. CDR1 and CDR2 (germline): SGHNT, YENEEA. The CDR3 is 13 residues long. CDR3 residues: CASSPGLAEAQYF. The CDR3 region has the DNA TGTGCCAGCAGCCCGGGACTAGCAGAGGCCCAGTACTTC.

V is TRBV7-3 and J is TRBJ1-1; possibly TRBD1 for D (6 bases). This CDR3 is built from 14 residues. CDR1 and CDR2 (germline): SGHTA, FQGTGA. V was cut by 5 bases and J by 1 base, with 11 bases left in between. The CDR3 region has the DNA TGTGCCAGCAGCCCCCAGGACAGGAACACTGAAGCTTTCTTT. The encoded protein is CASSPQDRNTEAFF. The whole variable domain, filled in from reference TRBV7-3 and TRBJ1-1, reads GAGVSQTPSNKVTEKGKYVELRCDPISGHTALYWYRQSLGQGPEFLIYFQGTGAADDSGLPNDRFFAVRPEGSVSTLKIQRTERGDSAVYLCASSPQDRNTEAFFGQGTRLTVV.

The rearrangement joins TRBV30 to TRBJ2-3; 8 positions agree with TRBD2. The germline V gene has CDR1 GTSNPN and CDR2 SVGIG (reference sequence). Trimming removed 7 bases from V and 1 base from J; junction bases left unmatched: 7. This CDR3 region has 14 residues. CDR3 DNA: TGTGCCTCCGTCGAACTAGCGGGCACAGATACGCAGTATTTT. It translates to CASVELAGTDTQYF.

This clone is a singleton in its sample. This chain connects TRBV4-2 to TRBJ2-5; TRBD2 agrees at 15 bases. The CDR3 is 18 amino acids. CDR1 is LGHNA, CDR2 YNFKEQ, per germline. J gave up 1 base and V 4 bases, and 7 bases lay outside the gene matches. The chain's CDR3 is CASSRGLAGGLPQETQYF. The CDR3 region has the DNA TGTGCCAGCAGCCGGGGACTAGCGGGAGGACTACCCCAAGAGACCCAGTACTTC.

The chain is built from TRBV5-1 and TRBJ2-5; 8 bases agree with TRBD1. V shed 3 bases, J shed 5 bases, and the junction held 6 bases outside the gene matches. The CDR3 is made up of 14 amino acids. CDR1 is SGHRS, CDR2 YFSETQ, per germline. CDR3 nucleotides: TGCGCCAGCAGCTACGGGACAGGAAGGGAGACCCAGTACTTC. Amino acids: CASSYGTGRETQYF.

This clone was seen more than once but under ten times. V usage is TRBV6-4 and J usage is TRBJ1-2; possible D gene TRBD1, 5 bases. CDR3 length equals 14 residues. The germline gives CDR1 MRHNA, CDR2 SNTAGT. V gave up 0 bases and J gave up 6 bases, with 11 bases separating them. Written as DNA, the CDR3 is TGTGCCAGCAGTGACTCGATCAGGGTCAATGGCTACACCTTC. It is translated as CASSDSIRVNGYTF.

The V call is TRBV19, the J call TRBJ2-2, with D uncertain. This CDR3 has 14 amino acids. Deletions cut 6 bases from V and 7 bases from J, with 15 bases between. Germline loops: CDR1 LNHDA, CDR2 SQIVND (reference sequence). The chain's CDR3 is CASRARPYSGELFF. As DNA, the CDR3 is TGTGCCAGTAGGGCTAGGCCGTATAGCGGGGAGCTGTTTTTT. Together with reference TRBV19 and TRBJ2-2, the CDR3 gives the full variable domain: DGGITQSPKYLFRKEGQNVTLSCEQNLNHDAMYWYRQDPGQGLRLIYYSQIVNDFQKGDIAEGYSVSREKKESFPLTVTSAQKNPTAFYLCASRARPYSGELFFGEGSRLTVL.

In this sample, this clone turned up a few times. The chain uses TRBV19 and TRBJ2-1; possible D gene TRBD2, 6 bases. Trimming left V 5 bases short and J 9 bases short, with 17 bases between. Germline CDR1 and CDR2: LNHDA and SQIVND (reference sequence). The CDR3 runs 14 residues. CDR3 in DNA: TGTGCCAGTAGTTTCCGGACTACCCAGCCTGAGCAGTTCTTC. Its translation is CASSFRTTQPEQFF.